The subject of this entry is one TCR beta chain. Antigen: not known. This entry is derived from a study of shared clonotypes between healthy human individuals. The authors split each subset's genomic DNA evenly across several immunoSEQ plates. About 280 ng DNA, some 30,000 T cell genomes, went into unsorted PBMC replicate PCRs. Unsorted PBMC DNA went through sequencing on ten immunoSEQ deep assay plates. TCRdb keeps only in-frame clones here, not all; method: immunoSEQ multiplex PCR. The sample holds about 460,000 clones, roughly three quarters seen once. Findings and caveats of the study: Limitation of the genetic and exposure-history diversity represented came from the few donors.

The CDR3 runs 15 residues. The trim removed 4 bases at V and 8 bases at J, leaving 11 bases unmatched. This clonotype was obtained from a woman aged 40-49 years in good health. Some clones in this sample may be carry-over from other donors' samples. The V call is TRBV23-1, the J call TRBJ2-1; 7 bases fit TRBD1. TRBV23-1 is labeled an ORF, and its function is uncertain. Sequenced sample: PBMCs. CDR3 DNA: TGCGCCAGCAGTCCTACGGGCCGGACAGGTCATGAGCAGTTCTTC. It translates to CASSPTGRTGHEQFF.